A selection of T cell receptor beta chains follows, all from one sample in a study of T-cell reconstitution after alpha-beta-depleted transplantation in children. TCRdb called the PCR reads again in MiXCR, with one record for every CDR3 protein. The sample has about 200,000 distinct CDR3 sequences; 7% to 9% are singletons. This specimen consisted of PBMCs, mostly from graft donor cells, obtained 360 days after TCRalphabeta/CD19-depleted stem cell transplant. These receptor sequences come from a male patient aged 2-9 years who had a stem cell transplant for acute myeloid leukemia, so the T cells may come from the graft donor. CDR3s include the opening cysteine and the closing phenylalanine or tryptophan. The D gene is left open where the match is weak. Size is stated for part of the rows, as once, few or many counts, or as a class when the clone is expanded.

clone size	CDR3 length	D gene	V gene	J gene	CDR3 DNA	CDR3 protein
few	13	TRBD1	TRBV5-1	TRBJ1-1	TGCGCCAGCAGGGGACAGGCGAACACTGAAGCTTTCTTT	CASRGQANTEAFF
many	17	TRBD1	TRBV27	TRBJ1-6	TGTGCCAGCAGTTTAACGCCCGGGACAGGGCATGGTTCACCCCTCCACTTT	CASSLTPGTGHGSPLHF
many	12	TRBD2	TRBV10-3	TRBJ2-1	TGTGCCATCAGTGGGGGACTAGTCGAGCAGTTCTTC	CAISGGLVEQFF
few	14	.	TRBV7-9	TRBJ1-2	TGTGCCAGCAGCTTAGGCGGCCGGGATGTTGGCTACACCTTC	CASSLGGRDVGYTF
few	14	TRBD1	TRBV12-3/TRBV12-4	TRBJ1-5	TGTGCCAGCATCAAAGGACAGGGGACTCAGCCCCAGCATTTT	CASIKGQGTQPQHF
.	15	TRBD2	TRBV20-1	TRBJ2-7	TGCAGTGCTAGGGTTCTAGCGGGAAACTTCTACGAGCAGTACTTC	CSARVLAGNFYEQYF
.	16	TRBD2	TRBV12-3/TRBV12-4	TRBJ2-7	TGTGCCAGCAGTTTAGCGCGTGGGGGACTACACTACGAGCAGTACTTC	CASSLARGGLHYEQYF
many	15	.	TRBV5-1	TRBJ2-2	TGCGCCACCCGACCCGGGACACTGTACACCGGGGAGCTGTTTTTT	CATRPGTLYTGELFF
few	17	TRBD2	TRBV20-1	TRBJ2-5	TGCAGTGCTAGAGTAGGACTAGCGGGGAGCATTAGGGAGACCCAGTACTTC	CSARVGLAGSIRETQYF
many	14	.	TRBV7-9	TRBJ1-5	TGTGCCAGCAGCTTCGACAGTAGCAATCAGCCCCAGCATTTT	CASSFDSSNQPQHF
many	16	TRBD2	TRBV5-1	TRBJ2-3	TGCGCCAGCAGCTTGGCCACCGGGGACTACACAGATACGCAGTATTTT	CASSLATGDYTDTQYF
many	13	.	TRBV3-1	TRBJ1-2	TGTGCCAGCAGCCAAGAGCTTGACTATGGCTACACCTTC	CASSQELDYGYTF
.	12	TRBD2	TRBV29-1	TRBJ2-7	TGCAGCGTCGGGGGGACCCCCTACGAGCAGTACTTC	CSVGGTPYEQYF
few	11	.	TRBV20-1	TRBJ1-4	TGCAGTGCTAGAGGGCGGGAAAAACTGTTTTTT	CSARGREKLFF
.	13	.	TRBV29-1	TRBJ1-1	TGCAGTCTTCGGGCAGGGACGAACACTGAAGCTTTCTTT	CSLRAGTNTEAFF
many	11	.	TRBV29-1	TRBJ1-2	TGCAGCGTTGAAAAAGGAAATGGCTACACCTTC	CSVEKGNGYTF
many	13	.	TRBV6-2/TRBV6-3	TRBJ2-7	TGTGCCAGCAGTTTGTACAGCCCCTACGAGCAGTACTTC	CASSLYSPYEQYF
few	17	TRBD2	TRBV29-1	TRBJ2-3	TGCAGCGTCCCCTCCGTCCCTAGCGGGAGGGCCTCAGATACGCAGTATTTT	CSVPSVPSGRASDTQYF
many	16	.	TRBV5-4	TRBJ2-7	TGTGCCAGCAGCAACATCGGTAGCGGATCGGCCTACGAGCAGTACTTC	CASSNIGSGSAYEQYF
many	16	.	TRBV10-3	TRBJ1-4	TGTGCCATCAGTGAGGACTCATTAGCAACTAATGAAAAACTGTTTTTT	CAISEDSLATNEKLFF
few	13	.	TRBV23-1	TRBJ1-5	TGCGCCAGCAGTCAAGTTAAGGATCAGCCCCAGCATTTT	CASSQVKDQPQHF
many	14	TRBD1	TRBV6-1	TRBJ2-4	TGTGCCAGCAGCCCAGACAGGGTTAAAAACATTCAGTACTTC	CASSPDRVKNIQYF
many	15	.	TRBV6-5	TRBJ2-1	TGTGCCAGCAGACCCGTCTCAAAGGGCGGGAATGAGCAGTTCTTC	CASRPVSKGGNEQFF
few	17	TRBD2	TRBV5-5	TRBJ2-1	TGTGCCAGCAGCTTGGGGACTAGCGGGGGGGCCTACAATGAGCAGTTCTTC	CASSLGTSGGAYNEQFF
few	16	TRBD2	TRBV7-8	TRBJ2-5	TGTGCCAGCAGCTCCCAGGTAGCGGGAGGGCCCCAGACCCAGTACTTC	CASSSQVAGGPQTQYF
few	15	.	TRBV5-1	TRBJ2-1	TGCGCCAGCAGCTTGGCTAGCGCAGGACAAAATGAGCAGTTCTTC	CASSLASAGQNEQFF
few	14	.	TRBV11-3	TRBJ2-3	TGTGCCAGCAGCTTAAGTAGGCGCACAGATACGCAGTATTTT	CASSLSRRTDTQYF
many	15	.	TRBV12-3/TRBV12-4	TRBJ2-1	TGTGCCAGCAGCCTACTGGGGGTCGGTAACAATGAGCAGTTCTTC	CASSLLGVGNNEQFF
few	16	.	TRBV12-3/TRBV12-4	TRBJ2-1	TGTGCCAGCAGTTTAGGGGTCCTAGCCCCCTACAATGAGCAGTTCTTC	CASSLGVLAPYNEQFF
few	14	.	TRBV7-2	TRBJ1-4	TGTGCCAGCAGGGCAGGGCCCACCTCGAGAAAACTGTTTTTT	CASRAGPTSRKLFF
many	15	.	TRBV5-1	TRBJ2-3	TGCGCCAGCAGCGGAGGGACATCTAGCACAGATACGCAGTATTTT	CASSGGTSSTDTQYF
many	12	.	TRBV29-1	TRBJ2-2	TGCAGCGTTGATAGGGGCCTCGGGGAGCTGTTTTTT	CSVDRGLGELFF
.	15	.	TRBV18	TRBJ1-1	TGTGCCAGCTCAGTCGACACCGATCAGAACACTGAAGCTTTCTTT	CASSVDTDQNTEAFF
few	14	TRBD1	TRBV12-3/TRBV12-4	TRBJ2-1	TGTGCCAGCAGTTTGGGACAGGGGTTGCATGAGCAGTTCTTC	CASSLGQGLHEQFF
many	15	TRBD1	TRBV5-1	TRBJ2-1	TGCGCCAGCAGGGAGGGGACAGGGAGGTACAATGAGCAGTTCTTC	CASREGTGRYNEQFF
few	14	.	TRBV4-2	TRBJ2-5	TGTGCCAGCAGCCAAGACCAGACACGAGAGACCCAGTACTTC	CASSQDQTRETQYF
many	11	.	TRBV12-5	TRBJ2-1	TGTGCTAGTGGTTTGCGGGGAAGGCAGTTCTTC	CASGLRGRQFF
.	14	.	TRBV12-3/TRBV12-4	TRBJ1-4	TGTGCCAGCAGCCTAAGATCGCTGCCTGAAAAACTGTTTTTT	CASSLRSLPEKLFF
.	17	TRBD2	TRBV11-2	TRBJ2-5	TGTGCCAGCAGCTTACCGACTAGCGGGGGGTATGGGGAGACCCAGTACTTC	CASSLPTSGGYGETQYF
few	15	TRBD2	TRBV5-1	TRBJ2-5	TGCGCCAGCAGCCATCTAGCGGGTGGCCAAGAGACCCAGTACTTC	CASSHLAGGQETQYF
.	14	TRBD2	TRBV5-1	TRBJ2-1	TGCGCCAGCAGCCCGCCCATGGGGGGGAATGAGCAGTTCTTC	CASSPPMGGNEQFF
many	16	TRBD2	TRBV7-2	TRBJ2-2	TGTGCCAGCAGCTTTCAAGCGGGAGGGGCGACCGGGGAGCTGTTTTTT	CASSFQAGGATGELFF
few	18	.	TRBV5-5	TRBJ2-5	TGTGCCAGCAGCTTTAGGCCGGGCAGGGTGCGCCGGGGGGAGACCCAGTACTTC	CASSFRPGRVRRGETQYF
.	15	.	TRBV18	TRBJ1-1	TGTGCCAGCTCACCTTACGGGACGGCAAACACTGAAGCTTTCTTT	CASSPYGTANTEAFF
many	15	TRBD1	TRBV12-3/TRBV12-4	TRBJ1-1	TGTGCCAGCAGTTCGCATAGCGCAGGGGGCTCTGAAGCTTTCTTT	CASSSHSAGGSEAFF
.	14	TRBD2	TRBV20-1	TRBJ2-5	TGCAGTGCCGGACTAGCGGGGCCGGGGGAGACCCAGTACTTC	CSAGLAGPGETQYF
few	16	.	TRBV25-1	TRBJ2-5	TGTGCCAGCAGTGAACCCACTAGGCCGTACTATGAGACCCAGTACTTC	CASSEPTRPYYETQYF
few	15	TRBD1	TRBV25-1	TRBJ2-5	TGTGCCAGCAGCGGACCACCCGACAGGGGTGAGACCCAGTACTTC	CASSGPPDRGETQYF
few	16	TRBD1	TRBV12-3/TRBV12-4	TRBJ2-5	TGTGCCAGCAGTCAAAACCGGGACAGGGGGCAAGAGACCCAGTACTTC	CASSQNRDRGQETQYF
few	12	.	TRBV10-3	TRBJ2-5	TGTGCCATCAGAGGCCTCCAAGAGACCCAGTACTTC	CAIRGLQETQYF
.	14	.	TRBV5-1	TRBJ2-7	TGCGCCAGCAGCTTGGAGGCAGGGGGGTACGAGCAGTACTTC	CASSLEAGGYEQYF
many	18	TRBD2	TRBV20-1	TRBJ2-3	TGCAGTGCTAGAGGGGGGGGAAGAGCAGGGATCCGCTCAGATACGCAGTATTTT	CSARGGGRAGIRSDTQYF
many	14	.	TRBV7-2	TRBJ1-6	TGTGCCAGCAGCCCCGGACAGCTGAATTCACCCCTCCACTTT	CASSPGQLNSPLHF